The sequence of this TCR beta chain was determined in a study of Graves' ophthalmopathy and Graves' hyperthyroidism. The authors amplified TCR beta CDR3 regions from RNA transcripts. HTBI primers were employed in first-round RT-PCR, then a second-round multiplex PCR followed. MiXCR, applied by TCRdb to the multiplex PCR reads, yields one record per CDR3 protein. The repertoire holds about 740,000 distinct CDR3 sequences, with 40% as singletons. The study, taken as a whole, reports: Ophthalmopathy versus stable hyperthyroidism: 13-signature model gave roughly 88% sensitivity, just under 82% specificity.

This clonotype has only a few counts. Its specificity is unknown. In germline, CDR1 is LNHDA, CDR2 SQIVND (reference sequence). Trimming stripped 4 bases from V and 0 bases from J, with 10 bases between. The CDR3 contains 14 residues. Input material: peripheral blood. The chain combines TRBV19 with TRBJ2-7; D perhaps matches TRBD1 (5 bases). This clonotype was obtained from an adult man with Graves' ophthalmopathy. CDR3 in DNA: TGTGCCAGTAGTAACACAGGCGACTCCTACGAGCAGTACTTC. Residues: CASSNTGDSYEQYF.